This is a list of T cell receptor beta chains from one sample in a study of blood T cell repertoires in COVID-19. Profiling relied on immunoSEQ multiplex PCR, and the TCRdb table lists in-frame clones only, not all of them. The data show 150,000 to 200,000 clones, approximately 90% seen once. The specimen sequenced was PBMCs or T cells enriched from blood (not recorded which). Every receptor here comes from a woman in her thirties who had recovered from COVID-19. The CDR3 runs from the conserved cysteine through the conserved F or W. The D gene is left open where the match is weak.

>TRBJ2-7|TRBV11-2|NA
CASSLDIREYEQYF
>TRBJ2-7|TRBV5-4|TRBD1
CASRPGQSYEQYF
>TRBJ1-1|TRBV5-1|TRBD1
CASSQGQANTEAFF
>TRBJ2-7|TRBV11-3|TRBD1
CASSLEGVGQDPEATYEQYF
>TRBJ2-3|TRBV5-8|NA
CASSLPQFFTDTQYF
>TRBJ1-1|TRBV7-2|NA
CASSLELGAWTEAFF
>TRBJ2-5|TRBV11-3|TRBD2
CASSLGLAGVETQYF
>TRBJ1-1|TRBV6-2/TRBV6-3|NA
CASSNRGSTEAFF
>TRBJ2-3|TRBV6-1|TRBD2
CASSEAFTSGGKGTDTQYF
>TRBJ1-2|TRBV9|NA
CASSVADSLIYGYTF
>TRBJ2-1|TRBV4-3|NA
CASSRDLSGSSYNEQFF
>TRBJ2-7|TRBV6-2/TRBV6-3|NA
CASSYHRVSSYEQYF
>TRBJ1-2|TRBV28|NA
CASSTTGGTYGYTF
>TRBJ1-5|TRBV28|NA
CASSLIGDGQPQHF
>TRBJ1-2|TRBV7-9|NA
CASSTAGANYGYTF
>TRBJ1-5|TRBV5-8|NA
CASSSSGYNQPQHF
>TRBJ1-4|TRBV4-3|TRBD1
CASSQGDRGGEKLFF
>TRBJ1-2|TRBV6-5|NA
CASSYFKDSYYGYTF
>TRBJ2-3|TRBV5-1|TRBD2
CASSSPSGGVATDTQYF
>TRBJ1-3|TRBV30|NA
CAWSVRGGRNTIYF
>TRBJ2-1|TRBV24-1|TRBD1
CATGGTGVYNEQFF
>TRBJ1-3|TRBV20-1|NA
CSASPSGYRSGNTIYF
>TRBJ1-3|TRBV7-2|NA
CASSPLGYTAGNTIYF
>TRBJ1-4|TRBV10-3|TRBD1
CATRDRVDEKLFF
>TRBJ1-5|TRBV7-2|NA
CASSSRRNQPQHF
>TRBJ2-2|TRBV7-8|TRBD2
CASTPGGWTTGELFF